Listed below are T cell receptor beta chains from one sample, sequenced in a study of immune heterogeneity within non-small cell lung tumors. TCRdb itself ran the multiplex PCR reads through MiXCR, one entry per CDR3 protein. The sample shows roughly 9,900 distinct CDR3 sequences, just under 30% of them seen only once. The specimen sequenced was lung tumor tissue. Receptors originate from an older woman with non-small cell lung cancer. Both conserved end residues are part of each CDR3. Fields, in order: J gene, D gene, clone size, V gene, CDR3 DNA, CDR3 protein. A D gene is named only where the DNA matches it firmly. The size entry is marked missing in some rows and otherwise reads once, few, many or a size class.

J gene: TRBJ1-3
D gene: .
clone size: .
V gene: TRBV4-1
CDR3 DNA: TGCGCCAGCAGCCAACACCCCGGGGTTCCCAGGGATCCTGGAAACACCATATATTTT
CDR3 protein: CASSQHPGVPRDPGNTIYF

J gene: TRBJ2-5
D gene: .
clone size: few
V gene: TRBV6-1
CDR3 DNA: TGTGCCAGCAGTGAATTCGGTCGGGACGTACAAGAGACCCAGTACTTC
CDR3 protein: CASSEFGRDVQETQYF

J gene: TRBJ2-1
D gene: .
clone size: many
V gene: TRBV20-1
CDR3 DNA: TGCAGTGCTAGAGATCTGTTAAGCACGGGACTTAAATACAATGAGCAGTTCTTC
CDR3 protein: CSARDLLSTGLKYNEQFF

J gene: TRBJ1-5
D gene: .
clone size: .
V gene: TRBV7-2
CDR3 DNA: TGTGCCAGCAGCTTAGCCGGGAGCAATCAGCCCCAGCATTTT
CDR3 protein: CASSLAGSNQPQHF

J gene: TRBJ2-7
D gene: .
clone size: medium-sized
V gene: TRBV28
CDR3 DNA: TGTGCCAGCAGTTTAAACCCGTCCGAGCAGTACTTC
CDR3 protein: CASSLNPSEQYF

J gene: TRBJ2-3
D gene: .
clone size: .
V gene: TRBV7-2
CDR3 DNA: TGTGCCGGAGGGGGTGTACTTATCTCTACTAGCACAGATACGCAGTATTTT
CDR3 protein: CAGGGVLISTSTDTQYF

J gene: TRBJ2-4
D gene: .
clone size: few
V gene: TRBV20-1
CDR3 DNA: TGCAGTGCTAAAGGGGACGTTATAGCCAAAAACATTCAGTACTTC
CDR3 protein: CSAKGDVIAKNIQYF

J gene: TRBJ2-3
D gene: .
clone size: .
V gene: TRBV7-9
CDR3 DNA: TGTGCCAGCAGCTTACAGCTAGGTACAGATACGCAGTATTTT
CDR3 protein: CASSLQLGTDTQYF

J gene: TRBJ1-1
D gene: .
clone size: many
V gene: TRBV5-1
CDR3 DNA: TGCGCCAGCAGCTTGGAACAGGGAGCCACTGAAGCTTTCTTT
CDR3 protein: CASSLEQGATEAFF

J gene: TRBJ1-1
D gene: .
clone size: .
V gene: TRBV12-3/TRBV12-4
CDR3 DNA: TGTGCCAGCAGTTCCAATAAAGTTTCGAACACTGAAGCTTTCTTT
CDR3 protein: CASSSNKVSNTEAFF

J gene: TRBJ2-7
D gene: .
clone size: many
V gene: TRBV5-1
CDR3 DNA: TGCGCCAGCAGCCCTTCCGGGGGACCCCTCGTCGAGCAGTACTTC
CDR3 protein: CASSPSGGPLVEQYF

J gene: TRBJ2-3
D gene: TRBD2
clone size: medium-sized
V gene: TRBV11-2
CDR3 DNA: TGTGCCAGCAGCCTGCGGGAGGGCGGGGCAGATACGCAGTATTTT
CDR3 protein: CASSLREGGADTQYF

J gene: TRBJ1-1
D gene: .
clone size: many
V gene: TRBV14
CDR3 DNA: TGTGCCAGCAGCCAAGTCCTGACGTTGAACACTGAAGCTTTCTTT
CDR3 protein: CASSQVLTLNTEAFF

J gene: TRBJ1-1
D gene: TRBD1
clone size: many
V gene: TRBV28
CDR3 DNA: TGTGCCAGCAGTTTTCAGGGGGCCACTGAAGCTTTCTTT
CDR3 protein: CASSFQGATEAFF

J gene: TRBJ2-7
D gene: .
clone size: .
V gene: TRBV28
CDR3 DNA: TGTGCCAGCAGTATAGGGGGCTCCTACGAGCAGTACTTC
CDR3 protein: CASSIGGSYEQYF

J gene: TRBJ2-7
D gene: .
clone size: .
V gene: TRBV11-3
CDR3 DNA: TGTGCCAGCAGCTTAGATCCGGGTTCACACGAGCAGTACTTC
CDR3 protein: CASSLDPGSHEQYF

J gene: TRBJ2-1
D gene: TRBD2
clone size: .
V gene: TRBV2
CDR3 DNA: TGTGCCAGCAGCCTAGCGGACAATGAGCAGTTCTTC
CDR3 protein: CASSLADNEQFF

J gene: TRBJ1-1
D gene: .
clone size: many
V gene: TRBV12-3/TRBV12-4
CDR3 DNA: TGTGCCGGCCTAACCGATGGCACTGAAGCTTTCTTT
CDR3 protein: CAGLTDGTEAFF

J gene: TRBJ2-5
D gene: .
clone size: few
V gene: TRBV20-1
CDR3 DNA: TGCAGTGCAATAAAGGAAGAGACCCAGTACTTC
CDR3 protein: CSAIKEETQYF

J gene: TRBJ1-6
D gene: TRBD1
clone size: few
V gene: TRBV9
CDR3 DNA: TGTGCCAGCCAGGCAGGGGGGAATTCACCCCTCCACTTT
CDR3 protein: CASQAGGNSPLHF

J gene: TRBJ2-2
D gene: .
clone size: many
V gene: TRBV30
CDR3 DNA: TGTGCCAGCCACAGGGAGGGTAACACCGGGGAGCTGTTTTTT
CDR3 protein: CASHREGNTGELFF

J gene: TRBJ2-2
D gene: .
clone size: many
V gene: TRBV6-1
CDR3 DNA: TGTGCCAGCAACGAAGCAGTGTCCACCGGGGAGCTGTTTTTT
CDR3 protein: CASNEAVSTGELFF

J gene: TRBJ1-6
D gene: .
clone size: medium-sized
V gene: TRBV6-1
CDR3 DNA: TGTGCCAGCAACGCGGGAACTTATAATTCACCCCTCCACTTT
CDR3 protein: CASNAGTYNSPLHF

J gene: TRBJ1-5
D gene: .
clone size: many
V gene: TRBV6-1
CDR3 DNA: TGTGCCAGCAGTACCCACAGGAATCAGCCCCAGCATTTT
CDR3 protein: CASSTHRNQPQHF

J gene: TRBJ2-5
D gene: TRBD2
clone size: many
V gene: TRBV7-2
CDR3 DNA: TGTGCCAGCAGCTTAGCGGGACTAGCGGGAGCTTGGGAGACCCAGTACTTC
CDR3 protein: CASSLAGLAGAWETQYF

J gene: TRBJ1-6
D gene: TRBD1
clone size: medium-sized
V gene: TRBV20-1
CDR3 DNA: TGCAGTGCTAGAGGAGTTCAGGGGGAAAGTTCACCCCTCCACTTT
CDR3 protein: CSARGVQGESSPLHF

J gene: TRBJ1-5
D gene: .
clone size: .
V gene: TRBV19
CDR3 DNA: TGTGCCAGTAGAGGGCCAGGTGATAGCAAGCAGCCCCAGCATTTT
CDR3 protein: CASRGPGDSKQPQHF

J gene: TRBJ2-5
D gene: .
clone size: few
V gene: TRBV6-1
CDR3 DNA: TGTGCCAGCAGTCTAATTGAGACCCAGTACTTC
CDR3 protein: CASSLIETQYF

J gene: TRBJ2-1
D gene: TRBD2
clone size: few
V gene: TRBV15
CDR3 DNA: TGTGCCACCAGCTGGGGGACTAGCGGGGTTGAGCAGTTCTTC
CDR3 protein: CATSWGTSGVEQFF

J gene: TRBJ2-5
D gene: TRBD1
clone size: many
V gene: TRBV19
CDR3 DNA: TGTGCCAGTAGTAAAGACAGGGGTCAAGAGACCCAGTACTTC
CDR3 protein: CASSKDRGQETQYF

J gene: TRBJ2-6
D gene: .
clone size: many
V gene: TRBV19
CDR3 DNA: TGTGCCAGTACTTTCAGGGGTGGGGCCAACGTCCTGACTTTC
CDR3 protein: CASTFRGGANVLTF

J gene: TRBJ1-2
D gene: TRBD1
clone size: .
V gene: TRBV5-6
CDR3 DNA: TGTGCCAGCAGCGTTAGCCTGGACAGGGTTTATGGCTACACCTTC
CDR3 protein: CASSVSLDRVYGYTF

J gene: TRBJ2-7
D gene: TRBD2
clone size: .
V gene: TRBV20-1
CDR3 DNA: TGCAGTGCTAGAGCGAAGACTAGCGGGACCTACGAGCAGTACTTC
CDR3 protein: CSARAKTSGTYEQYF

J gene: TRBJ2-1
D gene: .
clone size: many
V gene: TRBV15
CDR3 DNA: TGTGCCACCAGCGCCTCACCCCCCAATGAGCAGTTCTTC
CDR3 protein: CATSASPPNEQFF

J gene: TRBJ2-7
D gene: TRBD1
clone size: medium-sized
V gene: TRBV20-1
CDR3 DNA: TGCAGTGCTCCGGGACAGGGGTACTACGAGCAGTACTTC
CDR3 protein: CSAPGQGYYEQYF

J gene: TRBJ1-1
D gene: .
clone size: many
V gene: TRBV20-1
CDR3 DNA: TGCAGTGCCAGAGGAGGGATCGCTGAAGCTTTCTTT
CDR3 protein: CSARGGIAEAFF

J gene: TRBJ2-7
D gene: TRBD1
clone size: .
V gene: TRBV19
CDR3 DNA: TGTGCCAGTAGTTACCGCCGGGACAGGGGAAACGAGCAGTACTTC
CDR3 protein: CASSYRRDRGNEQYF

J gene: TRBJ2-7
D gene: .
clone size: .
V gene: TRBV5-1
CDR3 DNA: TGCGCCAGCAGCCCGGACGGGATCTACGAGCAGTACTTC
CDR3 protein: CASSPDGIYEQYF

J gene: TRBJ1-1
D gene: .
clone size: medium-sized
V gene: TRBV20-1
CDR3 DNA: TGCAGTGCTAGCCCTAGAGACACTGAAGCTTTCTTT
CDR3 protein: CSASPRDTEAFF

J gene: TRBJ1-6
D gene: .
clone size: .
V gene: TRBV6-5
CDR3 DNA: TGTGCCAGCAGTTCTAGCTTTTACCCACCCCTCCACTTT
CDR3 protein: CASSSSFYPPLHF